The T cell receptor beta chain under discussion was sequenced for a study of PD-L1 blockade in urothelial cancer. The CDR3 extends over 12 amino acids. Germline V gene lookup returns CDR1 SEHNR and CDR2 FQNEAQ (reference sequence). Between the trimmed V and J ends, which lost 4 bases and 7 bases, there was a span of 11 bases. Specified time point: pretreatment peripheral blood. Profiled with immunoSEQ multiplex PCR; TCRdb holds only in-frame clones, not every one. Among roughly 67,000 clones, approximately 84% were seen once, and the ten largest hold 14% to 15%. The sample holds a few counts of this clone.

The chain carries TRBV7-9 and TRBJ2-7; possibly TRBD1 for D (6 bases). Sequencing used PBMCs, obtained around atezolizumab (anti-PD-L1) treatment. The TCR sequence derives from a man between 60 and 70 years old with urothelial cancer. The CDR3 loop reads CASSSTGPEQYF. CDR3 in DNA: TGTGCCAGCAGCTCCACAGGGCCTGAGCAGTACTTC.